The entry below describes one T cell receptor (beta chain). Its specificity is not known. This entry belongs to a study of cytomegalovirus exposure and HLA in healthy donors. Study-level points and caveats: Some public TCRs appeared in many individuals, while most sequences were rare.

The ends were cut back, 4 bases at V and 1 base at J, with 13 bases in the middle. CDR3 length: 15 residues. Germline CDR1 MNHEY, CDR2 SVGAGI. A multiplex PCR was run with 60 Vbeta primers and 13 Jbeta primers. Using immunoSEQ multiplex PCR, the repertoire was profiled, and TCRdb retains in-frame clones only, with some absent. This sample yields around 120,000 clones, of which more than 65% are seen a single time; 1.8% belongs to the top ten. The TCR sequence derives from a man between 18 and 35 years old in good health and CMV-seronegative. The chain has TRBV6-5 and TRBJ1-1; D is possibly TRBD1 (5 bases). The sequenced sample consisted of PBMCs. The CDR3 spells CASSSPGWWNTEAFF. The DNA for the CDR3 is TGTGCCAGCAGTTCCCCAGGGTGGTGGAACACTGAAGCTTTCTTT.